This T cell receptor (beta chain) was identified in a study of cytomegalovirus exposure and HLA in healthy donors. Study in general: HLA-typed donors were the source of some 85 million unique TCRs, which an early data release held. Study outcomes and limitations: Reports indicate that TCR beta sequences accurately predicted the HLA-A and HLA-B alleles of most subjects. Analyses of presence and absence presupposed an approximately uniform sequencing depth across donors.

This cohort consisted of healthy bone marrow donors. The PCR used 60 Vbeta and 13 Jbeta primers. Method: immunoSEQ multiplex PCR; TCRdb's copy keeps in-frame clones and lacks some. Seen here are about 140,000 clones, 66% observed once, and the top ten hold roughly 6%. Concerning this clone: As yet, its antigen is unknown.

The TCR sequence derives from a woman in her sixties in good health and CMV-seronegative. Sample: PBMCs.

The CDR3 region is CSVEEPTGGTSTEAFF. CDR3 coding DNA: TGCAGCGTTGAAGAGCCCACAGGGGGGACGTCCACTGAAGCTTTCTTT. This chain uses TRBV29-1 with TRBJ1-1; 8 nucleotides line up with TRBD1. This CDR3 region has 16 residues. Trimming cost V 0 bases and J 4 bases; bases outside gene matches: 10. Germline V gene sequence: CDR1 SQVTM, CDR2 ANQGSEA.